Listed below are T cell receptor beta chains from one sample, sequenced in a study of CD8 T cells in Susac syndrome. From the immunoSEQ multiplex PCR reads, TCRdb called clonotypes with MiXCR, one entry per CDR3 protein. The sample has 200,000 to 250,000 distinct CDR3 sequences, approximately 92% seen once; the top ten hold 0.065% to 0.08%. The sample was CD4+ T cells from PBMCs. All receptors come from a human donor with multiple sclerosis. CDR3s include the opening cysteine and the closing phenylalanine or tryptophan. A D gene is named only where the DNA matches it firmly.

v_call	j_call	d_call	cdr3_aa
TRBV20-1	TRBJ2-5	NA	CSARQMLETQYF
TRBV30	TRBJ1-4	TRBD1	CAWSGQGAGEKLFF
TRBV9	TRBJ1-4	NA	CASSPRDGTEKLFF
TRBV27	TRBJ1-1	NA	CASSRSGSVTEAFF
TRBV29-1	TRBJ1-6	NA	CSVVYGPYNSPLHF
TRBV7-3	TRBJ2-1	NA	CASSLDSASYNEQFF
TRBV19	TRBJ1-6	NA	CASNRADYNSPLHF
TRBV11-3	TRBJ2-2	NA	CASSTTNTGELFF
TRBV5-4	TRBJ2-3	NA	CASNNLGLQGADTQYF
TRBV14	TRBJ1-6	NA	CASSRRTRDSPLHF
TRBV5-4	TRBJ1-2	NA	CASSPPGGWEGYTF
TRBV6-6	TRBJ1-6	TRBD1	CASSGGQTYNSPLHF
TRBV27	TRBJ2-1	TRBD2	CASSSRPGLAGLQMGEQFF
TRBV9	TRBJ1-1	NA	CASSVEPGHHTEAFF
TRBV5-1	TRBJ2-1	TRBD1	CASSLQGASYNEQFF
TRBV7-9	TRBJ2-2	NA	CASSLGPYSNTGELFF
TRBV6-5	TRBJ2-5	NA	CAASGGGKTQYF